This T cell receptor (beta chain) was identified in a study of identical twins. The V end was cut by 0 bases, the J end by 7 bases, with 13 bases between. The CDR3 runs to 15 residues. One entry per CDR3 protein results from TCRdb running MiXCR on the 5' RACE reads. The data show roughly 690,000 distinct CDR3 sequences, with around 21% seen just once and 4.3% held by the top ten. Another study also made use of these data, one on T cells expressing NK-cell markers.

The rearrangement joins TRBV12-3 or TRBV12-4 to TRBJ1-5, with unresolved D. The TCR originated in a woman aged 18-29 years in good health. Sequenced: PBMCs. CDR3 DNA sequence: TGTGCCAGCAGTTTAGCGGCGGAGGGTTGGCAGCCCCAGCATTTT. This translates into CASSLAAEGWQPQHF.